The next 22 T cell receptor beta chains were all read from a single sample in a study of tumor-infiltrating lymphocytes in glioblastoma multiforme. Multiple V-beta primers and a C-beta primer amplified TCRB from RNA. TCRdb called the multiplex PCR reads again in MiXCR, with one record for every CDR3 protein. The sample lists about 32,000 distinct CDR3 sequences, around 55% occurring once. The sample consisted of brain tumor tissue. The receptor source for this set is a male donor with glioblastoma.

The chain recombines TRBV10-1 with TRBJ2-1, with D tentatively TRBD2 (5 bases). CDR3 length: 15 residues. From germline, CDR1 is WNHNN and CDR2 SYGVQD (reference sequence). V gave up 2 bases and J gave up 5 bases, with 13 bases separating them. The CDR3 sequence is CASSEIAGGHNEQFF. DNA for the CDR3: TGCGCCAGCAGTGAGATAGCTGGAGGCCACAATGAGCAGTTCTTC.

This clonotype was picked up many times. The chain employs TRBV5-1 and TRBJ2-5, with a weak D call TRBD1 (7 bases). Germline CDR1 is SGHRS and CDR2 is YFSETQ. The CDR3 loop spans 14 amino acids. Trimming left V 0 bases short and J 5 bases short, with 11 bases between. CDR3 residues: CASSLAGGYETQYF. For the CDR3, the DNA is TGCGCCAGCAGCTTGGCAGGGGGGTACGAGACCCAGTACTTC.

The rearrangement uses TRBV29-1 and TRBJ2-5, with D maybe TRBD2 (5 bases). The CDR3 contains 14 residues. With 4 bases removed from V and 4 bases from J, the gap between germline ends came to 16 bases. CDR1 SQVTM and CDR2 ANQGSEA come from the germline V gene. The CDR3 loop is CSVASGGGGETQYF. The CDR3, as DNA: TGCAGCGTTGCCTCAGGAGGCGGTGGAGAGACCCAGTACTTC.

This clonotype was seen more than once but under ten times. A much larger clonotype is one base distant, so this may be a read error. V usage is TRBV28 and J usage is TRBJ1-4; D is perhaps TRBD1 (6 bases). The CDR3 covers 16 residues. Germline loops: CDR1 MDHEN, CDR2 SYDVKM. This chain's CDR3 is CASSLSTRGRGENLFF. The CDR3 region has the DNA TGTGCCAGCAGTTTATCGACCCGGGGGCGGGGTGAAAATCTGTTTTTT.

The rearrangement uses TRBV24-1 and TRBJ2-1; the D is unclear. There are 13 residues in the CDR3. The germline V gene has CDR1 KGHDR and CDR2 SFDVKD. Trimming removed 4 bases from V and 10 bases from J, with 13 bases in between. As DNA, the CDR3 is TGTGCCACCAGTGACCCCTCCCTCAGAGAGCAGTTCTTC. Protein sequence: CATSDPSLREQFF.

The CDR3 coding sequence is TGTTCTAGCGGGAGGGCCTACGAGCAGTACTTC. It is translated as CSSGRAYEQYF. The chain employs TRBV11-2 and TRBJ2-7; 12 positions agree with TRBD2. This CDR3 is built from 11 residues. From germline, CDR1 is SGHAT and CDR2 FQNNGV.

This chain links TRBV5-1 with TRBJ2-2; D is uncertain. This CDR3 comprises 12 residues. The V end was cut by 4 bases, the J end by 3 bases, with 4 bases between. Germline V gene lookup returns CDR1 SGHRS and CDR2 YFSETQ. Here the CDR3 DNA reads TGCGCCAGCAGCCCGGACACCGGGGAGCTGTTTTTT. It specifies CASSPDTGELFF.

The CDR3 region is CASSSRHHYGYTF. The CDR3 bases are TGTGCCAGCAGCTCGAGACACCACTATGGCTACACCTTC. The chain uses TRBV5-5 and TRBJ1-2, with no clear D. Germline-derived CDR1 and CDR2 are SGHKS and YYEKEE (reference sequence). Trimming removed 3 bases at V and 3 bases at J, with 9 bases between. This CDR3 region has 13 residues.

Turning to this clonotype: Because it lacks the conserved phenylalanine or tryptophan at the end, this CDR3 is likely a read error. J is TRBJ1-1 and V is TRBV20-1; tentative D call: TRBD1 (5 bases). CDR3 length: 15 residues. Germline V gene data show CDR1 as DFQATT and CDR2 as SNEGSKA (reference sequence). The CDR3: CSAPLNGQKNTAAFI. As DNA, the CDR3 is TGCAGTGCCCCTTTAAATGGACAAAAGAACACTGCAGCTTTCATT.

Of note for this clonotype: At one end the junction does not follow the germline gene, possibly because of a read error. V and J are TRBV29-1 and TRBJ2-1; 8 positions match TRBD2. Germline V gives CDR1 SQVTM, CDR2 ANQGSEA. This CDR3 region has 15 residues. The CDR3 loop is CSVAPEGSGSGNEHF. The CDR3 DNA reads TGCAGCGTTGCCCCCGAAGGGAGCGGGAGTGGTAATGAGCACTTC.

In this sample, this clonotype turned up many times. The CDR3 DNA is TGCAGTGCCAAACCCGCCCCGGAGACCCAGTACTTC. It translates to CSAKPAPETQYF. This rearrangement joins TRBV20-1 to TRBJ2-5; no clear D. This CDR3 region has 12 residues. V was shortened by 6 bases and J by 5 bases, with 13 bases between the two germline ends. Germline V CDR1 and CDR2: DFQATT, SNEGSKA (reference sequence).

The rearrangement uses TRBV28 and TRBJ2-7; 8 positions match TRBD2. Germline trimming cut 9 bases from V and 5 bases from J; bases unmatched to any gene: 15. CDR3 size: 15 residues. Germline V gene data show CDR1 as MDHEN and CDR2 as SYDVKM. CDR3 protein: CASTTGTRGYDEQYF. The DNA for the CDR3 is TGTGCCAGTACTACCGGGACTAGGGGATACGACGAGCAGTACTTC.

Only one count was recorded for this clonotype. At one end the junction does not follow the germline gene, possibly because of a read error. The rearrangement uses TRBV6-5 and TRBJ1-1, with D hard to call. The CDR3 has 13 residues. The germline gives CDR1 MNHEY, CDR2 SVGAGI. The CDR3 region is CASSTSGNTEAFF. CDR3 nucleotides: TGTGCCAGCTCCACCAGCGGGAACACCGAAGCTTTCTTT.

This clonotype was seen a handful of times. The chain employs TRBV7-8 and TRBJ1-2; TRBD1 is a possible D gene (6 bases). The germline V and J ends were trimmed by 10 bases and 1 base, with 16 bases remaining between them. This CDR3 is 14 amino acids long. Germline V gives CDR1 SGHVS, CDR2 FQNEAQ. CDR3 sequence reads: CATTPTGFNYGYTF. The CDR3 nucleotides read TGTGCCACCACCCCGACAGGTTTTAACTATGGCTACACCTTC.

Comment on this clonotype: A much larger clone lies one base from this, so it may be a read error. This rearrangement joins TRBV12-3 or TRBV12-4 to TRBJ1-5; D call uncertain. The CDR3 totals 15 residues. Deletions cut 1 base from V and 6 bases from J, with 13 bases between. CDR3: CASSLGQAFSQPQHF. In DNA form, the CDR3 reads TGTGCCAGCAGTTTAGGGCAGGCTTTCAGTCAGCCCCAGCATTTT.

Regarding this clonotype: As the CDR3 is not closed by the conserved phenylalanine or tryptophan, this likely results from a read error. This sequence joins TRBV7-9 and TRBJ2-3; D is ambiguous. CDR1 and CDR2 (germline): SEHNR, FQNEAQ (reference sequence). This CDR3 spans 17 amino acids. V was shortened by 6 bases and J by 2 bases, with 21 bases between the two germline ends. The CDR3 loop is CASRTTSGINPTDTQYL. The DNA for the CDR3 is TGTGCCAGCAGGACCACCTCCGGTATTAATCCCACAGATACGCAGTATCTT.

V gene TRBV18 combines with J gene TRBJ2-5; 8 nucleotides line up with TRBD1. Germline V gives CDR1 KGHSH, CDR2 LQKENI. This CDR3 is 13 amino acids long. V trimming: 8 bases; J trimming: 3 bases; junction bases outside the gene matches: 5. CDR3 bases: TGTGCCAGCCAAGGGACAGGTGAAGAGACCCAGTACTTC. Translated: CASQGTGEETQYF.

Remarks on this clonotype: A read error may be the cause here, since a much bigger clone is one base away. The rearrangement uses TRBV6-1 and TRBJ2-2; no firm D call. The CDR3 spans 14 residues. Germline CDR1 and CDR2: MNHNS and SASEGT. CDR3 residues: CASRRQPNTEELFF. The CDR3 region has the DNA TGTGCCAGCAGACGGCAGCCGAACACCGAGGAGCTGTTTTTT.

The CDR3 is CSAIDRVETQYF. For the CDR3, the DNA is TGCAGTGCTATTGACAGGGTAGAGACCCAGTACTTC. The chain is built from TRBV20-1 and TRBJ2-5; the match to TRBD1 covers 7 bases. Unmatched junction bases numbered 3, after V lost 4 bases and J lost 4 bases. Germline CDR1 DFQATT, CDR2 SNEGSKA (reference sequence). The CDR3 loop spans 12 amino acids.

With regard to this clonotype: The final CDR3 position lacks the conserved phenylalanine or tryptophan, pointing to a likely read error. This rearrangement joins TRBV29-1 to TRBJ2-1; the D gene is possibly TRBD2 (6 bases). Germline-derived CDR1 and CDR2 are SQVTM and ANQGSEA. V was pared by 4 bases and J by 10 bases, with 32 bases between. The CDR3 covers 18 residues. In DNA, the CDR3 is TGCAGCGTTGTTGGAGGGCGGCCCCTAAGGCAGGGTTCGGACGAGCAGTTCCTC. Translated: CSVVGGRPLRQGSDEQFL.

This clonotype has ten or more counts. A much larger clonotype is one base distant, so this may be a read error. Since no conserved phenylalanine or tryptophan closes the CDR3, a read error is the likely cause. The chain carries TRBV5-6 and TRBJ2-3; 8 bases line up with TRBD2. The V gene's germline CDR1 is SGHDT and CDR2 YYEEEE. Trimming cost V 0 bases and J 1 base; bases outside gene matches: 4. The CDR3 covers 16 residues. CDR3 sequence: CASSLAATSGTDTQYL. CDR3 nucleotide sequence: TGTGCCAGCAGCTTGGCCGCGACTAGCGGCACAGATACGCAGTATTTA.

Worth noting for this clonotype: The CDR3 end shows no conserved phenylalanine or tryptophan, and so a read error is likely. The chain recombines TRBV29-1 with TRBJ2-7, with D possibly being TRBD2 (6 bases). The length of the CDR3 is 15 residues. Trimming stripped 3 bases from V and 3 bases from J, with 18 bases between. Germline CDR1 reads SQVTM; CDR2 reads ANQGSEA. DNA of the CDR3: TGCAGCGTTGATGCCCCCGAGGGGACTTACTACGAGCAGTACCTC. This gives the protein CSVDAPEGTYYEQYL.